The 10 T cell receptor beta chains in this list originate from one sample, sequenced in a study of metastatic and nonmetastatic thyroid tumors (dated by TCRdb to 2018 to 2021). Library preparation employed PCR. The sequencer was an Illumina HiSeq 4000. TCRdb itself trimmed the public reads at Q25 with fastp, ran MiXCR and retained productive beta chains. A total of 34,000 or so clones appear in this sample, around a fifth of them only once. The top ten hold 8% of the sample. None of the patients had been given any treatment before thyroid surgery. The source material was blood. These receptors were taken from a female donor with papillary thyroid cancer or a benign thyroid nodule (not recorded which). Some clones in this sample may be carry-over from other donors' samples.

This rearrangement joins TRBV12-3 or TRBV12-4 to TRBJ1-1, with D hard to call. The V end was cut by 5 bases, the J end by 10 bases, with 14 bases between. The length of the CDR3 is 12 residues. The CDR3 region has the DNA TGTGCCAGCAGTACCAAGGTGGCGGGAGCTTTCTTT. It encodes CASSTKVAGAFF.

This clone was counted many times. The chain is built from TRBV3-1 and TRBJ1-2, with D uncertain. Germline lookup yields CDR1 LGHDT and CDR2 YNNKEL (reference sequence). Trimming removed 0 bases from V and 2 bases from J, with 10 bases in between. This CDR3 is 15 amino acids long. CDR3 in DNA: TGTGCCAGCAGCCAAGACCCCGGGTCCAACTATGGCTACACCTTC. Translated: CASSQDPGSNYGYTF.

CDR3 residues: CASAPMGVKNIQYF. Here the CDR3 DNA reads TGTGCCAGCGCCCCCATGGGGGTAAAAAACATTCAGTACTTC. The J gene is TRBJ2-4, the V gene TRBV28; D tentatively fits TRBD1 or TRBD2 (5 bases each). Germline V gives CDR1 MDHEN, CDR2 SYDVKM. The CDR3 consists of 14 residues. With 8 bases removed from V and 4 bases from J, the gap between germline ends came to 15 bases.

This clone was seen a handful of times. V and J are TRBV6-1 and TRBJ1-5, with TRBD1 identical over 8 bases. This CDR3 has 15 residues. V trimming: 5 bases; J trimming: 3 bases; junction bases outside the gene matches: 6. Germline V CDR1 and CDR2: MNHNS, SASEGT. The CDR3 sequence: CASSFDRGVNQPQHF. CDR3 nucleotide sequence: TGTGCCAGCAGTTTTGACAGGGGAGTCAATCAGCCCCAGCATTTT.

This clone was seen more than once but under ten times. The gene calls are TRBV28 and TRBJ2-7, with TRBD2 matching over 12 bases. Unmatched junction bases numbered 7, after V lost 3 bases and J lost 4 bases. Germline-derived CDR1 and CDR2 are MDHEN and SYDVKM. The CDR3 has 16 residues. CDR3 bases: TGTGCCAGCAGTTTTCCCCTAGCGGGAGGGCAGTACGAGCAGTACTTC. Translated, it gives CASSFPLAGGQYEQYF. Together with reference TRBV28 and TRBJ2-7, the CDR3 gives the full variable domain: DVKVTQSSRYLVKRTGEKVFLECVQDMDHENMFWYRQDPGLGLRLIYFSYDVKMKEKGDIPEGYSVSREKKERFSLILESASTNQTSMYLCASSFPLAGGQYEQYFGPGTRLTVT.

This clone turned up a few times. Written as DNA, the CDR3 is TGTGCCAGCAGTGACTCCACGGAATACGAGCAGTACTTC. Translating gives CASSDSTEYEQYF. The chain is built from TRBV6-4 and TRBJ2-7; D gene uncertain. CDR1 and CDR2 from the germline V gene are MRHNA and SNTAGT. Trimming left V 0 bases short and J 4 bases short, with 7 bases between. The CDR3 sequence is 13 residues long.

This clone appeared a few times. The chain employs TRBV6-1 and TRBJ2-7; the D is unclear. V lost 5 bases, J lost 2 bases, and 13 bases lay in between. CDR1 and CDR2 (germline): MNHNS, SASEGT. The CDR3 loop spans 14 amino acids. Here the CDR3 DNA reads TGTGCCAGCAGTCCCCGACAACCTCCCTACGAGCAGTACTTC. It codes for CASSPRQPPYEQYF.

For the CDR3, the DNA is TGTGCCACCAGTGATTATCGGACAGGGTCCACCGGGGAGCTGTTTTTT. Its protein product is CATSDYRTGSTGELFF. The genes are TRBV24-1 and TRBJ2-2, with TRBD1 identical over 8 bases. The V segment lost 2 bases and the J segment 4 bases; nucleotides outside the gene matches: 5. This CDR3 has 16 amino acids. The germline CDR1 and CDR2 sequences are KGHDR and SFDVKD.

This clone is medium-sized by share. The genes are TRBV12-3 or TRBV12-4 and TRBJ1-3, with 9 positions matching TRBD1. V gave up 6 bases and J gave up 0 bases; unmatched junction bases: 9. The CDR3 spans 17 residues. The CDR3 sequence: CASSPIPGQGSGNTIYF. CDR3 sequence (DNA): TGTGCCAGCAGCCCAATTCCGGGACAGGGCTCTGGAAACACCATATATTTT.

This clone was seen repeatedly, ten times or more. The chain has TRBV11-3 and TRBJ2-1, with 12 bases that match TRBD2. Germline assignment: CDR1 SGHNT and CDR2 YENEEA. V lost 5 bases, J lost 9 bases, and 17 bases stayed unmatched. The CDR3 has 18 residues. CDR3 in DNA: TGTGCCAGCAGCATTCTGGCTAGCGGGGGGGCGGGAATCAGTGAGCAGTTCTTC. The encoded protein is CASSILASGGAGISEQFF.